This entry features one T cell receptor beta chain sequence. This clone's antigen is unknown. One base away there is no much larger clone; base qualities are not given. These data originate in a study of OX40 agonist ivuxolimab in advanced cancers. Study-wide context: Ivuxolimab, which targeted the costimulatory receptor OX40 (CD134), was an agonistic, fully human IgG2 monoclonal antibody. Intravenous ivuxolimab was administered to patients every 2 weeks at six dose levels: 0.01, 0.1, 0.3, 1.5, 3 and 10 mg/kg. Among the roughly 54 dose-escalation patients, around 20 had hepatocellular carcinoma, 15 or so melanoma, 9 renal cell carcinoma and 9 head and neck cancer. A male proportion of roughly 85% and a mean age of approximately 60 years, ranging from about 20 to 80, were recorded for the dose-escalation cohort. Prior anti-PD-1, anti-PD-L1 or anti-CTLA-4 therapy was permitted, and checkpoint inhibitors had been received by less than 45% of dose-escalation patients. Partial responses were achieved by three dose-escalation patients, of whom one had hepatocellular carcinoma and two had cutaneous melanoma. Peripheral TCRbeta sequencing was intended to test whether TCR sequence diversity was altered and clonal T-cell expansion was caused by ivuxolimab. The paper reports the monotherapy dose-escalation portion (N of about 54 patients) of the phase I ivuxolimab trial.

To sequence the TCRbeta CDR3 region, genomic DNA was isolated from the sorted cells. The immunoSEQ Assay was used for sequencing of TCRbeta CDR3 regions. Drawn from immuneACCESS, this table holds only the in-frame rearrangements with V and J called that TCRdb kept. Clones are partly lost; checked studies trace under half to an unresolved V gene and leave the rest unexplained. This sample is represented by around 40,000 clones; 65% to 90% of them were singletons. Roughly 2.1% of the sample rests with the top ten. General conclusions and limits of the study: The antigen specificity of the clonally expanded peripheral T cells was not determined. Low levels of normalized T-cell clonal expansion were also shown by some nonresponding patients. At doses from 0.1 to 3.0 mg/kg, clonal expansion was seen in both CD4+ and CD8+ blood T cells between baseline and week 6. In partial responders in the 0.1-3.0 mg/kg groups, normalized peripheral clonal expansion was found to be among the lowest, especially among CD8+ T cells. After ivuxolimab, CD8+ T cells had more expanded clones than CD4+ T cells on average.

Patients with a history of autoimmune disease or receiving systemic immunosuppression were excluded from the trial. In every dose cohort, peripheral blood was drawn for TCR sequencing at baseline, cycle 4 day 1, and cycle 7 day 1. Samples were obtained from an open-label, multicenter, first-in-human phase I dose-escalation trial of ivuxolimab. The trial enrolled adults with locally advanced or metastatic head and neck squamous cell, hepatocellular, melanoma or renal cell carcinoma. CD4+ and CD8+ T cells were sorted separately from peripheral blood before TCR sequencing. The CDR3 spans 14 residues, from the cysteine through the phenylalanine. Only the CDR3 part of the read is kept: 42 bases, read in frame from the first base. V is pared back by 0 bases and J by 13 bases, with 13 bases lying between the germline termini. Looking up the germline V gene yields CDR1 MRHNA and CDR2 SNTAGT.

The V gene is TRBV6-4 and the J gene is TRBJ1-6; TRBD1 might be the D gene, on 6 matching bases. This receptor was obtained from an adult with an advanced solid tumor such as melanoma, head and neck, liver or kidney cancer. The material sequenced was CD4+ or CD8+ T cells sorted from blood, taken in a trial of the OX40 agonist ivuxolimab. The sequenced DNA is TGTGCCAGCAGTGACTCGAGTCAGGGGACCCCCCTCCACTTT. Its product reads: CASSDSSQGTPLHF.